Presented here are 30 T cell receptor beta chains from one specimen sequenced in a study of shared clonotypes between healthy human individuals. Only in-frame clones appear in the TCRdb table, and some are missing; sequencing was by immunoSEQ multiplex PCR. The sample includes about 690,000 clones, about 90% of them seen just once. The sample comprised memory CD8+ T cells from PBMCs. The subset denotes: CD45RO+ cells pooled with CCR7-negative TemRA cells. The receptors here all came from a young man in good health. Some clones in this sample may be carry-over from other donors' samples.

The J gene is TRBJ2-5, the V gene TRBV5-4; 9 nucleotides line up with TRBD2. In germline, CDR1 is SGHNT, CDR2 YYREEE (reference sequence). With 4 bases clipped from V and 5 bases from J, the junction kept 9 bases outside the gene matches. The CDR3 runs 15 residues. For the CDR3, the DNA is TGTGCCAGCAGCCGCGGGAGGGGACCTTGGGAGACCCAGTACTTC. This codes for CASSRGRGPWETQYF.

The rearrangement links TRBV28 to TRBJ2-5; D unclear. The J call could be wrong; TRBJ2-7 is a better fit for the DNA end. This CDR3 is built from 13 residues. Germline V gene data show CDR1 as MDHEN and CDR2 as SYDVKM. The CDR3 DNA is TGTGCCACCGGATCGGGCTCCTTCTACGAGCAGTACTTC. This translates into CATGSGSFYEQYF.

The chain links TRBV28 to TRBJ2-5; D gene unclear. Looked up from germline, CDR1 is MDHEN and CDR2 is SYDVKM. V was cut by 4 bases and J by 3 bases, with 24 bases left in between. CDR3 length: 18 amino acids. The DNA of the CDR3 is TGTGCCAGCAGTTCCAAGGGTCGGTTGGCAGAACAGAAAGAGACCCAGTACTTC. Amino acids: CASSSKGRLAEQKETQYF.

CDR3 DNA sequence: TGTGCCAGCAGTCCTGCCTCTCCCTACGAGCAGTACTTC. The encoded protein is CASSPASPYEQYF. The chain uses TRBV27 and TRBJ2-7; no clear D. Germline V CDR1 and CDR2: MNHEY, SMNVEV (reference sequence). The CDR3 loop spans 13 amino acids. With 5 bases removed from V and 2 bases from J, the gap between germline ends came to 10 bases.

V and J are TRBV4-1 and TRBJ2-1; TRBD2 agrees at 10 bases. Trimming took 4 bases from V and 6 from J; bases not matched to a gene: 6. CDR1 is MGHRA and CDR2 is YSYEKL in the germline V gene. CDR3 size: 15 residues. The CDR3 DNA is TGCGCCAGCAGCCTGGGTAGCGGGAGGCTCAATGAGCAGTTCTTC. Translating gives CASSLGSGRLNEQFF.

V gene TRBV28 combines with J gene TRBJ1-2; 10 bases are shared with TRBD1. V dropped 3 bases and J dropped 2; count of bases not matched to a gene: 3. CDR3 length: 15 residues. CDR1 and CDR2 (germline): MDHEN, SYDVKM. DNA of the CDR3: TGTGCCAGCAGTTTTTTGACAGGGGGCAACTATGGCTACACCTTC. It yields the protein CASSFLTGGNYGYTF.

The CDR3 protein is CASSYTTSGILNEQFF. The CDR3 region has the DNA TGTGCCAGCAGCTATACGACTAGCGGCATCCTCAATGAGCAGTTCTTC. This sequence joins TRBV7-2 and TRBJ2-1, with 9 nucleotides matching TRBD2. After removal of 4 bases from V and 6 bases from J, the junction contained 10 bases not matched to a gene. The germline V gene encodes CDR1 SGHTA and CDR2 FQGNSA. CDR3 length: 16 residues.

The V and J genes are TRBV4-3 and TRBJ2-7; the D gene is possibly TRBD2 (5 bases). Germline CDR1 is LGHNA and CDR2 is YSLEER. CDR3 size: 15 residues. V dropped 1 base and J dropped 0 bases, with 10 bases sitting between them. The CDR3 sequence: CASSQGLGSSYEQYF. In DNA form, the CDR3 reads TGCGCCAGCAGCCAAGGTTTAGGGAGCTCCTACGAGCAGTACTTC.

This clone is a singleton in its sample. The chain is built from TRBV7-9 and TRBJ2-1, with unresolved D. This CDR3 has 12 amino acids. Deletions cut 7 bases from V and 5 bases from J, with 9 bases between. The germline V gene encodes CDR1 SEHNR and CDR2 FQNEAQ (reference sequence). CDR3: CASNGEHNEQFF. CDR3 sequence (DNA): TGTGCCAGCAATGGGGAACACAATGAGCAGTTCTTC.

This chain links TRBV5-1 with TRBJ2-3, with 9 bases identical to TRBD2. CDR1 and CDR2 (germline): SGHRS, YFSETQ. Losses at the gene ends were 0 bases for V and 4 bases for J; bases not matched to a gene: 0. The CDR3 spans 14 residues. CDR3 DNA sequence: TGCGCCAGCAGCTTGGGCGGGAGGGCAGATACGCAGTATTTT. Translation: CASSLGGRADTQYF. Based on the CDR3 plus reference TRBV5-1 and TRBJ2-3, the full variable domain is KAGVTQTPRYLIKTRGQQVTLSCSPISGHRSVSWYQQTPGQGLQFLFEYFSETQRNKGNFPGRFSGRQFSNSRSEMNVSTLELGDSALYLCASSLGGRADTQYFGPGTRLTVL.

V and J are TRBV10-3 and TRBJ2-1; D unclear. V lost 6 bases and J lost 0, with 9 bases in between. CDR3 length equals 14 residues. CDR1 and CDR2 (germline): ENHRY, SYGVKD. The CDR3 region has the DNA TGTGCCATCAGAGAGGAGAGCTCCTACAATGAGCAGTTCTTC. Translating it yields CAIREESSYNEQFF.

The chain's CDR3 is CASSQSRAGGYHEQYF. The CDR3 DNA follows: TGTGCCAGCAGCCAATCTCGGGCAGGGGGCTACCACGAGCAGTACTTC. V is TRBV16 and J is TRBJ2-7, with 8 bases lining up with TRBD1. The V segment lost 0 bases and the J segment 5 bases; nucleotides outside the gene matches: 9. CDR3 length: 16 residues. Germline-derived CDR1 and CDR2 are KGHSY and FQNENV.

V usage is TRBV5-4 and J usage is TRBJ2-7; no clear D gene. V lost 4 bases and J lost 2, with 25 bases in between. Germline-derived CDR1 and CDR2 are SGHNT and YYREEE (reference sequence). CDR3 size: 18 residues. CDR3 region: CASSPDRPAGPNPYEQYF. In DNA form, the CDR3 reads TGTGCCAGCAGCCCCGATCGGCCGGCCGGGCCCAACCCCTACGAGCAGTACTTC.

The chain links TRBV19 to TRBJ2-2; D gene ambiguous. The CDR3 length is 13 residues. Deletions cut 9 bases from V and 7 bases from J, with 15 bases between. Germline CDR1 is LNHDA and CDR2 is SQIVND (reference sequence). The CDR3 reads CASSIVGNGELFF. The CDR3 DNA follows: TGTGCCAGCTCCATCGTGGGGAACGGGGAGCTGTTTTTT. Combining the CDR3 with reference TRBV19 and TRBJ2-2 gives the whole variable domain DGGITQSPKYLFRKEGQNVTLSCEQNLNHDAMYWYRQDPGQGLRLIYYSQIVNDFQKGDIAEGYSVSREKKESFPLTVTSAQKNPTAFYLCASSIVGNGELFFGEGSRLTVL.

The V call is TRBV28, the J call TRBJ2-1; the D call may be TRBD1 or TRBD2 (5 bases each). The CDR3 consists of 14 residues. Trimming left V 3 bases short and J 8 bases short, with 14 bases between. Germline CDR1 and CDR2: MDHEN and SYDVKM. Here the CDR3 DNA reads TGTGCCAGCAGTTTGGAATTGTGGGGGTATGAGCAGTTCTTC. Residues: CASSLELWGYEQFF.

The chain links TRBV7-9 to TRBJ2-3; 8 nucleotides match TRBD1. The V gene end was trimmed by 1 base and the J gene end by 3 bases; junction bases not matched to a gene: 6. CDR1 is SEHNR and CDR2 is FQNEAQ in the germline V gene (reference sequence). The CDR3 runs to 16 residues. The CDR3 nucleotides read TGTGCCAGCAGCTTAGTCCGCGGACAGGGAACAGATACGCAGTATTTT. It yields the protein CASSLVRGQGTDTQYF.

This chain connects TRBV11-2 to TRBJ2-7; TRBD2 matches 7 bases. CDR1 SGHAT and CDR2 FQNNGV come from the germline V gene. The CDR3 is made up of 15 amino acids. The junction had 7 bases not matched to a gene; V was cut back by 1 base and J by 4 bases. The CDR3 bases are TGTGCCAGCAGCTTAGTATCGGGAGGTTGGTACGAGCAGTACTTC. This gives the protein CASSLVSGGWYEQYF.

This clone was counted a single time. The chain joins TRBV27 to TRBJ2-5; weak D call: TRBD2 (6 bases). Judging by the DNA end, TRBJ2-7 fits better; the J call may be wrong. The CDR3 spans 14 residues. Germline V lookup: CDR1 MNHEY, CDR2 SMNVEV (reference sequence). In DNA, the CDR3 is TGTGCCAGCAGTTTAGGCGGGACGATCTACGAGCAGTACTTC. This sequence encodes CASSLGGTIYEQYF.

The rearrangement links TRBV2 to TRBJ2-5; TRBD2 agrees at 9 bases. V dropped 3 bases and J dropped 5; count of bases not matched to a gene: 16. The CDR3 consists of 18 residues. Germline assignment: CDR1 SNHLY and CDR2 FYNNEI. The CDR3 reads CASSDPYRSTSGGETQYF. In DNA, the CDR3 is TGTGCCAGCAGTGACCCTTATAGGTCGACTAGCGGAGGGGAGACCCAGTACTTC. The full variable domain, its missing parts supplied by reference TRBV2 and TRBJ2-5, is EPEVTQTPSHQVTQMGQEVILRCVPISNHLYFYWYRQILGQKVEFLVSFYNNEISEKSEIFDDQFSVERPDGSNFTLKIRSTKLEDSAMYFCASSDPYRSTSGGETQYFGPGTRLLVL.

The chain employs TRBV10-2 and TRBJ1-4; 8 bases align to TRBD1. The V segment lost 2 bases and the J segment 6 bases; nucleotides outside the gene matches: 5. This CDR3 has 15 amino acids. Germline assignment: CDR1 WSHSY and CDR2 SAAADI. The CDR3 sequence is CASSEGQGAYEKLFF. The CDR3 DNA follows: TGCGCCAGCAGTGAGGGGCAGGGGGCGTATGAAAAACTGTTTTTT.

As concerns this clone: Additional DNA sequences in this sample encode the identical CDR3. The CDR3: CASSSGAAYEQYF. CDR3 in DNA: TGTGCCAGCAGCTCTGGGGCAGCCTACGAGCAGTACTTC. The gene calls are TRBV7-9 and TRBJ2-7; D perhaps matches TRBD1 (5 bases). In germline, CDR1 is SEHNR, CDR2 FQNEAQ (reference sequence). The CDR3 loop spans 13 amino acids. V was pared by 4 bases and J by 2 bases, with 9 bases between.

There are a few counts of this clone. This chain joins TRBV18 and TRBJ1-1, with D maybe TRBD1 (6 bases). Germline CDR1 KGHSH, CDR2 LQKENI. The ends were cut back, 2 bases at V and 10 bases at J, with 11 bases in the middle. The CDR3 has 12 residues. CDR3 coding DNA: TGTGCCAGCTCACCAGAGGGGGACGGAGCTTTCTTT. It codes for CASSPEGDGAFF. The entire variable domain, with the rest obtained from reference TRBV18 and TRBJ1-1, is as follows: NAGVMQNPRHLVRRRGQEARLRCSPMKGHSHVYWYRQLPEEGLKFMVYLQKENIIDESGMPKERFSAEFPKEGPSILRIQQVVRGDSAAYFCASSPEGDGAFFGQGTRLTVV.

This chain uses TRBV7-2 with TRBJ2-7; tentatively, D is TRBD1 (6 bases). The germline V gene encodes CDR1 SGHTA and CDR2 FQGNSA. CDR3 length: 15 residues. V gave up 8 bases and J gave up 2 bases, with 19 bases separating them. CDR3 nucleotides: TGTGCCAGCGAGGGGCCTCGAGGGGGTGCCTACGAGCAGTACTTC. Encoded protein: CASEGPRGGAYEQYF. Looking up the rest from reference TRBV7-2 and TRBJ2-7 gives the full variable domain: GAGVSQSPSNKVTEKGKDVELRCDPISGHTALYWYRQSLGQGLEFLIYFQGNSAPDKSGLPSDRFSAERTGGSVSTLTIQRTQQEDSAVYLCASEGPRGGAYEQYFGPGTRLTVT.

V usage is TRBV7-2 and J usage is TRBJ1-1, with D tentatively TRBD1 (6 bases). The germline V gene encodes CDR1 SGHTA and CDR2 FQGNSA. V gave up 8 bases and J gave up 1 base, with 8 bases separating them. The CDR3 extends over 12 amino acids. This CDR3 is CASRRGNTEAFF. For the CDR3, the DNA is TGTGCCAGCCGCAGGGGGAACACTGAAGCTTTCTTT.

The chain uses TRBV5-4 and TRBJ1-3; no clear D gene. Germline lookup yields CDR1 SGHNT and CDR2 YYREEE (reference sequence). V gave up 6 bases and J gave up 3 bases, with 16 bases separating them. The CDR3 has 15 residues. The CDR3 nucleotides are TGTGCCAGCACTGGCCCGGGCAAGGATGGAAACACCATATATTTT. Its translation is CASTGPGKDGNTIYF.

V and J are TRBV5-5 and TRBJ1-2; D gene unclear. Trimming removed 1 base from V and 1 base from J, with 5 bases in between. Germline V gene lookup returns CDR1 SGHKS and CDR2 YYEKEE (reference sequence). This CDR3 is built from 13 residues. The chain's CDR3 is CASSLYLNYGYTF. CDR3 nucleotides: TGTGCCAGCAGCTTGTACCTTAACTATGGCTACACCTTC.

The chain carries TRBV4-1 and TRBJ2-3, with 13 nucleotides matching TRBD2. V dropped 3 bases and J dropped 5; count of bases not matched to a gene: 11. CDR1 is MGHRA and CDR2 is YSYEKL in the germline V gene. CDR3 length: 18 residues. The CDR3 DNA follows: TGCGCCAGCAGCCAGCAACCTGGGGGACTAGCGGGGTTAGATACGCAGTATTTT. Translation: CASSQQPGGLAGLDTQYF.

V gene TRBV27 combines with J gene TRBJ1-2; TRBD1 matches at 8 bases. The germline gives CDR1 MNHEY, CDR2 SMNVEV (reference sequence). The CDR3 extends over 15 amino acids. V was clipped by 5 bases and J by 4 bases; unmatched bases: 9. This CDR3 reads CASSPRQGRVYGYTF. For the CDR3, the DNA is TGTGCCAGCAGTCCGCGACAGGGGAGGGTCTATGGCTACACCTTC.

V is TRBV9 and J is TRBJ1-1; D not certain. Germline CDR1 SGDLS, CDR2 YYNGEE. The CDR3 totals 13 residues. Between the trimmed V and J ends, which lost 4 bases and 6 bases, there was a span of 13 bases. The CDR3 loop is CASSPRPGSEAFF. CDR3 nucleotide sequence: TGTGCCAGCAGCCCCCGCCCGGGCTCTGAAGCTTTCTTT.

The chain employs TRBV5-4 and TRBJ2-1, with 10 bases lining up with TRBD2. CDR3 length equals 17 residues. V lost 0 bases to trimming and J lost 7 bases; unmatched junction nucleotides: 10. Per the germline V gene, CDR1 is SGHNT and CDR2 is YYREEE (reference sequence). The CDR3 here is CASSLGIAGGMFNEQFF. Here the CDR3 DNA reads TGTGCCAGCAGCTTGGGGATAGCGGGAGGTATGTTTAATGAGCAGTTCTTC.